This TCR beta chain was recovered during a study of T cell repertoires in aging, cancer and after chemotherapy. Study-wide background: Paired samples before and after chemotherapy came from chronic lymphocytic leukemia patients on fludarabine- or bendamustine-based regimens.

This clonotype was seen only a few times. J gave up 1 base and V 5 bases, and 5 bases lay outside the gene matches. CDR3 length equals 15 residues. The germline CDR1 and CDR2 sequences are MNHEY and SVGAGI. Peripheral blood genomic DNA, not sorted cells or RNA, was the template. Multiplex touch-down PCR with TRB-A/B primers amplified rearranged V-D-J TRB sequences. TCRdb ran MiXCR on the multiplex PCR reads and lists one entry per CDR3 protein. The data show roughly 2,800 distinct CDR3 sequences, with about 50% seen just once and 6% to 8.5% held by the top ten. The receptor was isolated from a human donor with a blood cancer. Sample: blood. The chain employs TRBV6-5 and TRBJ1-3, with 7 bases that match TRBD1. The CDR3 nucleotides read TGTGCCAGCAGTGACAGGGCAAGTTCTGGAAACACCATATATTTT. Its translation: CASSDRASSGNTIYF.